This T cell receptor beta chain was identified during a study of blood T cell repertoires in COVID-19. Trimming removed 7 bases from V and 0 bases from J; junction bases left unmatched: 6. CDR3 length equals 16 residues. CDR1 MRHNA and CDR2 SNTAGT come from the germline V gene. The sample holds a few counts of this clone. Sequenced by immunoSEQ multiplex PCR; TCRdb stores in-frame clones only, minus some. The table has 250,000 to 350,000 clones, around 85% seen once; the top ten hold around 2.3%. Source material: PBMCs or T cells enriched from blood (not recorded which). The V gene is TRBV6-4, the J gene TRBJ2-3; 11 nucleotides match TRBD2. This TCR derives from a woman between 45 and 65 years old who had recovered from COVID-19. As DNA, the CDR3 is TGTGCCAGCACCCCGTCTAGCGGGGGGAGCACAGATACGCAGTATTTT. This sequence encodes CASTPSSGGSTDTQYF.